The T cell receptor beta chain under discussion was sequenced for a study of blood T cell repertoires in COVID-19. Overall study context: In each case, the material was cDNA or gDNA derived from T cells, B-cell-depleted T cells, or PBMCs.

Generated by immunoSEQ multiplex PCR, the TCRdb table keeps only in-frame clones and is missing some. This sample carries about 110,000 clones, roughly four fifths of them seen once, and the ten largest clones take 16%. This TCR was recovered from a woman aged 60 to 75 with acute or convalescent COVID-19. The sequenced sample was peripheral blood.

This chain's CDR3 is CASSPDLANEQFF. CDR3 coding DNA: TGTGCCAGCAGCCCAGACCTAGCCAATGAGCAGTTCTTC. The chain couples TRBV7-3 to TRBJ2-1; possible D gene TRBD2, 5 bases. The CDR3 totals 13 residues. Looked up from germline, CDR1 is SGHTA and CDR2 is FQGTGA. With 5 bases removed from V and 6 bases from J, the gap between germline ends came to 11 bases.